The clone carrying this TCR beta chain was detected only a few times. From the 5' RACE reads, TCRdb called clonotypes with MiXCR, one entry per CDR3 protein. The sample shows roughly 600,000 distinct CDR3 sequences, over 15% of them seen only once. This entry belongs to a study of T-cell memory formation after mild COVID-19. Germline loops: CDR1 DFQATT, CDR2 SNEGSKA (reference sequence). V lost 7 bases to trimming and J lost 12 bases; unmatched junction nucleotides: 9. The CDR3 is 11 residues long. The source material was PBMCs or a T cell subset sorted from them (not recorded which). The TCR sequence derives from an adult woman who had mild COVID-19 (a few samples of this study predate the infection). Cell type and time point are not known. The chain joins TRBV20-1 to TRBJ2-7; 10 positions match TRBD2. CDR3 in DNA: TGCAGTGTTAGCGGGGGGTCTACGTGGTACTTC. This codes for CSVSGGSTWYF.